The 28 T cell receptor beta chains in this list originate from one sample, sequenced in a study of blood T cells in healthy people across ages. For the second PCR, which ran for roughly 6 to 12 cycles, a sample-barcoded 5' primer and a J-beta primer mix were used. TCRdb ran MiXCR on the 5' RACE reads and lists one entry per CDR3 protein. The data show approximately 320,000 distinct CDR3 sequences, about 25% seen once. Sequenced material: blood. Receptor source: a woman aged 70-85 years in good health.

This clonotype was seen more than once but under ten times. The CDR3 sequence is CASSHVSGAGDLDGELFF. The DNA for the CDR3 is TGTGCCAGCAGCCATGTGTCGGGAGCGGGAGACTTGGACGGGGAGCTGTTTTTT. The chain has TRBV4-2 and TRBJ2-2, with 8 bases fitting TRBD2. Losses at the gene ends were 3 bases for V and 7 bases for J; bases not matched to a gene: 16. Germline V gene sequence: CDR1 LGHNA, CDR2 YNFKEQ. The CDR3 loop spans 18 amino acids.

The V call is TRBV7-9, the J call TRBJ1-1; D may be TRBD1 (6 bases). CDR1 SEHNR and CDR2 FQNEAQ come from the germline V gene (reference sequence). Trimming shortened V by 2 bases and J by 4 bases, and 14 bases separated the two germline ends. This CDR3 contains 15 residues. CDR3 in amino acids: CASSLPYRESTEAFF. The CDR3 DNA reads as TGTGCCAGCAGCTTACCCTACAGGGAATCCACTGAAGCTTTCTTT.

This clonotype appeared many times. The rearrangement links TRBV6-1 to TRBJ2-1; 9 bases match TRBD2. The CDR3 contains 17 residues. After removal of 5 bases from V and 5 bases from J, the junction contained 13 bases not matched to a gene. Per germline, CDR1 MNHNS and CDR2 SASEGT. The CDR3 region has the DNA TGTGCCAGCAGTCCCTGGGCGGGAGGGCCTGAGGACAATGAGCAGTTCTTC. This codes for CASSPWAGGPEDNEQFF.

A few counts support this clonotype. The chain joins TRBV7-8 to TRBJ1-5; D is perhaps TRBD1 (5 bases). The germline V gene encodes CDR1 SGHVS and CDR2 FQNEAQ. The V gene lost 5 bases and the J gene lost 0 bases, with 8 bases spanning the gap. This CDR3 has 14 residues. CDR3 protein: CASSAGYSNQPQHF. In nucleotides, the CDR3 is TGTGCCAGCAGCGCAGGGTATAGCAATCAGCCCCAGCATTTT. Based on the CDR3 plus reference TRBV7-8 and TRBJ1-5, the full variable domain is GAGVSQSPRYKVAKRGQDVALRCDPISGHVSLFWYQQALGQGPEFLTYFQNEAQLDKSGLPSDRFFAERPEGSVSTLKIQRTQQEDSAVYLCASSAGYSNQPQHFGDGTRLSIL.

This chain connects TRBV5-6 to TRBJ2-5; the D call may be TRBD1 or TRBD2 (6 bases each). V was pared by 5 bases and J by 3 bases, with 14 bases between. The germline CDR1 and CDR2 sequences are SGHDT and YYEEEE. The CDR3 runs to 14 residues. The CDR3 sequence: CASRWGAVEETQYF. DNA of the CDR3: TGTGCCAGCAGATGGGGGGCGGTTGAAGAGACCCAGTACTTC.

This clonotype was observed a handful of times. The chain couples TRBV4-1 to TRBJ1-6, with 9 bases aligning to TRBD1. The CDR3 has 15 amino acids. Per germline, CDR1 MGHRA and CDR2 YSYEKL. The V and J ends lost 3 bases and 10 bases, in that order; junction bases with no gene match: 7. Here the CDR3 DNA reads TGCGCCAGCAGCCACCCGGGACAGGGCAAATCACCCCTCCACTTT. Encoded protein: CASSHPGQGKSPLHF.

The chain employs TRBV28 and TRBJ2-4; 9 nucleotides line up with TRBD2. Germline CDR1 and CDR2: MDHEN and SYDVKM. The CDR3 runs to 15 residues. Trimming at V came to 5 bases and at J to 2 bases, leaving 4 bases not matched to a gene. The CDR3 sequence: CASSVAGETKNIQYF. DNA for the CDR3: TGTGCCAGCAGTGTAGCGGGAGAGACCAAAAACATTCAGTACTTC. Full variable domain (outside the CDR3, taken from reference TRBV28 and TRBJ2-4): DVKVTQSSRYLVKRTGEKVFLECVQDMDHENMFWYRQDPGLGLRLIYFSYDVKMKEKGDIPEGYSVSREKKERFSLILESASTNQTSMYLCASSVAGETKNIQYFGAGTRLSVL.

In this sample, this clonotype turned up a few times. CDR3 protein: CAAPGALAKNIQYF. The CDR3 region has the DNA TGTGCCGCACCCGGTGCTCTAGCCAAAAACATTCAGTACTTC. The chain carries TRBV21-1 and TRBJ2-4; no check of the table's D call, TRBD1, against the DNA was made. TRBV21-1 represents a pseudogene. This CDR3 has 14 amino acids.

V usage is TRBV5-1 and J usage is TRBJ2-3, with 7 nucleotides matching TRBD2. V lost 4 bases to trimming and J lost 4 bases; unmatched junction nucleotides: 6. Germline V CDR1 and CDR2: SGHRS, YFSETQ. The CDR3 loop spans 14 amino acids. CDR3 sequence (DNA): TGCGCCAGCAGCCCAGGACTAGTCGCAGATACGCAGTATTTT. It yields the protein CASSPGLVADTQYF.

Points on this clonotype: An end of the junction does not agree with germline; a read error may underlie this. J is TRBJ2-5 and V is TRBV12-3 or TRBV12-4, with a weak D call TRBD2 (5 bases). This CDR3 contains 12 residues. CDR3 DNA: TGTGCCAGCAGTTTCAGTTTAGCGCGTACGTTCTTC. Translated: CASSFSLARTFF.

The chain uses TRBV6-1 and TRBJ1-6, with a possible D match to TRBD1 (6 bases). The CDR3 sequence is 16 residues long. The V end was cut by 6 bases, the J end by 9 bases, with 21 bases between. Germline CDR1 is MNHNS and CDR2 is SASEGT. CDR3 DNA sequence: TGTGCCAGCAGCCTAACGGGTGGGACAATGGGTTCACCCCTCCACTTT. This sequence encodes CASSLTGGTMGSPLHF.

V is TRBV7-2 and J is TRBJ2-3, with 8 bases aligning to TRBD2. Germline V lookup: CDR1 SGHTA, CDR2 FQGNSA. V lost 2 bases and J lost 6; bases outside the gene matches: 16. CDR3 length: 18 residues. CDR3 bases: TGTGCCAGCAGCTTAATAAGGCTGGCGGGAGGACTCAGGGATACGCAGTATTTT. This encodes CASSLIRLAGGLRDTQYF.

V and J are TRBV29-1 and TRBJ2-1, with 15 bases matching TRBD2. Trimming at V came to 8 bases and at J to 4 bases, leaving 6 bases not matched to a gene. This CDR3 has 15 residues. Germline V gene lookup returns CDR1 SQVTM and CDR2 ANQGSEA. CDR3 bases: TGCAGCCTGGGAGGGACTAGCGGGAGGTACAATGAGCAGTTCTTC. It codes for CSLGGTSGRYNEQFF.

This clonotype appeared a few times. The chain joins TRBV6-1 to TRBJ1-6; 7 bases are a match to TRBD1. With 6 bases clipped from V and 13 bases from J, the junction kept 6 bases outside the gene matches. CDR1 and CDR2 (germline): MNHNS, SASEGT. The CDR3 is 12 amino acids. DNA for the CDR3: TGTGCCAGCAGACAGGGGAGTTTTCCCCTCCACTTT. Protein: CASRQGSFPLHF.

The chain couples TRBV7-3 to TRBJ2-5, with D unresolved. CDR1 is SGHTA, CDR2 FQGTGA, per germline. V shed 4 bases and J shed 5 bases, with 11 bases lying between them. The CDR3 extends over 13 amino acids. The CDR3 DNA is TGTGCCAGCAGCTCTTCTCCAACGGAGACCCAGTACTTC. It encodes CASSSSPTETQYF.

The V and J genes are TRBV20-1 and TRBJ1-5; no clear D gene. The CDR3 is 15 residues long. The germline V gene encodes CDR1 DFQATT and CDR2 SNEGSKA (reference sequence). V lost 4 bases, J lost 2 bases, and 15 bases lay in between. CDR3 nucleotides: TGCAGTGCTATTGGTCCTAGCTTTGGCAATCAGCCCCAGCATTTT. Its translation is CSAIGPSFGNQPQHF.

This clonotype was observed a handful of times. The rearrangement uses TRBV7-2 and TRBJ2-2; no definite D call. CDR3 length: 14 residues. V lost 7 bases and J lost 2, with 11 bases in between. Germline V gene lookup returns CDR1 SGHTA and CDR2 FQGNSA. The CDR3 spells CASTHFSNTGELFF. The DNA for the CDR3 is TGTGCCAGCACCCATTTTAGTAACACCGGGGAGCTGTTTTTT.

The chain employs TRBV5-1 and TRBJ2-1, with 8 bases aligning to TRBD2. The CDR3 contains 17 residues. J was trimmed by 0 bases and V by 1 base; bases with no gene match: 6. Looked up from germline, CDR1 is SGHRS and CDR2 is YFSETQ. The CDR3 DNA reads as TGCGCCAGCAGCTTGAACGCGGGAGGCGGCTCCTACAATGAGCAGTTCTTC. It encodes CASSLNAGGGSYNEQFF.

The V and J genes are TRBV27 and TRBJ2-3; 10 positions agree with TRBD1. J lost 4 bases, V lost 5 bases, and 3 bases had no gene match. This CDR3 has 14 residues. The germline gives CDR1 MNHEY, CDR2 SMNVEV (reference sequence). CDR3 loop: CASSQDRGSDTQYF. The DNA for the CDR3 is TGTGCCAGCAGTCAGGACAGGGGGTCAGATACGCAGTATTTT.

This clonotype was recorded a few times. V and J are TRBV20-1 and TRBJ2-5; weak D call: TRBD2 (6 bases). Per the germline V gene, CDR1 is DFQATT and CDR2 is SNEGSKA (reference sequence). The CDR3 length is 12 residues. Trimming took off 6 bases at V and 1 base at J, with 9 bases between the two ends. In DNA form, the CDR3 reads TGCAGTGCCGTGGGACTCCAAGAGACCCAGTACTTC. It encodes CSAVGLQETQYF.

The table lists this clonotype with a few counts. The chain combines TRBV28 with TRBJ1-4; 11 bases agree with TRBD1. The V and J ends lost 2 bases and 10 bases, in that order; junction bases with no gene match: 6. This CDR3 comprises 15 residues. CDR1 and CDR2 from the germline V gene are MDHEN and SYDVKM. CDR3 DNA sequence: TGTGCCAGCAGTTTAACCGGACAGGGGGCGAGAAAACTGTTTTTT. It translates to CASSLTGQGARKLFF. Together with reference TRBV28 and TRBJ1-4, the CDR3 gives the full variable domain: DVKVTQSSRYLVKRTGEKVFLECVQDMDHENMFWYRQDPGLGLRLIYFSYDVKMKEKGDIPEGYSVSREKKERFSLILESASTNQTSMYLCASSLTGQGARKLFFGSGTQLSVL.

The J gene is TRBJ2-7, the V gene TRBV7-2, with D tentatively TRBD1 or TRBD2 (5 bases each). From germline, CDR1 is SGHTA and CDR2 FQGNSA. This CDR3 region has 13 residues. V was clipped by 6 bases and J by 9 bases, with 18 bases between them. This CDR3 is CASSPDGATAQYF. The CDR3 nucleotides are TGTGCCAGCAGTCCAGACGGGGCTACGGCGCAGTACTTC.

The chain employs TRBV14 and TRBJ2-5; 10 bases match TRBD2. The DNA end favors TRBJ2-1, so the J call may be wrong. Germline assignment: CDR1 SGHDN and CDR2 FVKESK. The CDR3 sequence is 17 residues long. DNA of the CDR3: TGTGCCAGCAGCCAAGATTTCGCGAGCGGGAGGGCAAATGAGCAGTTCTTC. Translation: CASSQDFASGRANEQFF.

This clonotype has a handful of counts. The chain couples TRBV12-3 or TRBV12-4 to TRBJ2-4, with 9 bases aligning to TRBD1. The V gene end was trimmed by 4 bases and the J gene end by 6 bases; junction bases not matched to a gene: 7. The CDR3 runs to 15 residues. The CDR3 loop is CASSSEGQGVNIQYF. The CDR3 nucleotides are TGTGCCAGCAGTTCGGAGGGACAGGGTGTAAACATTCAGTACTTC.

This clonotype turned up a few times. This chain joins TRBV28 and TRBJ1-5; 7 bases fit TRBD1. V was clipped by 6 bases and J by 6 bases; unmatched bases: 8. Germline V CDR1 and CDR2: MDHEN, SYDVKM. The CDR3 loop spans 14 amino acids. The DNA of the CDR3 is TGTGCCAGCAGCCGACAGTCAGGGGGTCAGCCCCAGCATTTT. Translated, it gives CASSRQSGGQPQHF.

The CDR3 sequence: CASSHPWRERQETQYF. The CDR3 nucleotides are TGTGCCAGCAGCCACCCCTGGCGGGAGAGACAAGAGACCCAGTACTTC. The chain couples TRBV7-6 to TRBJ2-5; 7 bases fit TRBD2. CDR1 and CDR2 (germline): SGHVS, FNYEAQ. J lost 2 bases, V lost 5 bases, and 11 bases had no gene match. The CDR3 loop spans 16 amino acids.

The chain is built from TRBV20-1 and TRBJ1-1, with D possibly TRBD1 on 5 matching bases. The V end was cut by 6 bases, the J end by 11 bases, with 16 bases between. Germline lookup yields CDR1 DFQATT and CDR2 SNEGSKA (reference sequence). CDR3 size: 11 residues. CDR3 in DNA: TGCAGTGCCTTCGGGGCAGGGAGGGCTTTCTTT. Translated, it gives CSAFGAGRAFF.

This clonotype showed up just once. The V and J genes are TRBV9 and TRBJ2-5, with D possibly TRBD1 on 8 matching bases. The DNA end is more similar to TRBJ2-7, so the J call may be wrong. The CDR3 loop spans 16 amino acids. Germline V lookup: CDR1 SGDLS, CDR2 YYNGEE. The CDR3 coding sequence is TGTGCCAGCAGAACGACTAGCAGGGGGCGCTCCTACGAGCAGTACGTC. Encoded protein: CASRTTSRGRSYEQYV.